Given below is one T cell receptor beta chain in context. What it binds is not known. The entry originates in a study of memory CD4+ T cells and cytomegalovirus serostatus. Study-level points and caveats: Median bootstrapped AUC for CMV status was just under 0.97 originally, around 0.91 US-trained.

The sort gate was single viable CD3+CD4+CD8-CD45RO+ cells for memory CD4+ T cells. Serostatus was set by detecting CMV pp150, pp28, p38, p52 IgG. Between the trimmed V and J ends, which lost 5 bases and 11 bases, there was a span of 20 bases. The CDR3 spans 14 residues. CDR1 and CDR2 (germline): SGHVS, FQNEAQ. Sequenced by immunoSEQ multiplex PCR; TCRdb stores in-frame clones only, minus some. The sample consists of 85,000 to 100,000 clones, roughly 80% of them appearing once. This sequence joins TRBV7-8 and TRBJ2-3; no clear D gene. The receptor's source is an adult in good health and CMV-seropositive. Specimen: memory CD4+ T cells from blood. CDR3 loop: CASSPRAIVAMQYF. The DNA for the CDR3 is TGTGCCAGCAGCCCTAGGGCTATAGTGGCAATGCAGTATTTT.